The 10 T cell receptor beta chains presented below share a single source sample, sequenced in a study of identical twins. MiXCR, run by TCRdb on the 5' RACE reads, gives a single entry per CDR3 protein. The table records around 680,000 distinct CDR3 sequences, over 8.5% of them present only once. These records were also assigned to another study, of yellow fever vaccine responses in identical twins.

The source material was PBMCs. These TCRs come from a woman aged 18-29 years in good health.

This chain connects TRBV3-1 to TRBJ2-5; TRBD2 matches at 9 bases. Germline CDR1 LGHDT, CDR2 YNNKEL (reference sequence). The CDR3 runs 16 residues. Germline trimming cut 5 bases from V and 11 bases from J; bases unmatched to any gene: 18. CDR3 in DNA: TGTGCCAGCAGCGACCTACGGTGGCGGGGGGGCTCCAGGCAGTACTTC. The encoded protein is CASSDLRWRGGSRQYF.

The table lists this clonotype with many counts. The chain combines TRBV25-1 with TRBJ2-1, with TRBD2 identical over 11 bases. With V trimmed by 2 bases and J by 5 bases, 5 bases remained unmatched. CDR3 length equals 16 residues. Germline lookup yields CDR1 MGHDK and CDR2 SYGVNS. CDR3 amino acids: CASSEPGLAANNEQFF. The CDR3, as DNA: TGTGCCAGCAGTGAACCGGGACTAGCGGCTAACAATGAGCAGTTCTTC.

This clonotype appeared a few times. The CDR3 sequence: CSARDLGRASYEQYF. The CDR3 DNA reads as TGCAGTGCTAGAGATCTTGGTAGAGCCTCCTACGAGCAGTACTTC. V and J are TRBV20-1 and TRBJ2-7; D remains ambiguous. CDR3 size: 15 residues. Trimming shortened V by 0 bases and J by 0 bases, and 12 bases separated the two germline ends. Per germline, CDR1 DFQATT and CDR2 SNEGSKA (reference sequence).

The chain recombines TRBV2 with TRBJ2-3; D is ambiguous. Trimming removed 2 bases from V and 7 bases from J, with 10 bases in between. CDR3 size: 13 residues. Germline V CDR1 and CDR2: SNHLY, FYNNEI. CDR3: CASSEQTGYTQYF. The CDR3 coding sequence is TGTGCCAGCAGTGAACAGACCGGATATACGCAGTATTTT.

The genes are TRBV5-1 and TRBJ2-3; 7 nucleotides line up with TRBD1. Trimming took 3 bases from V and 0 from J; bases not matched to a gene: 7. Looked up from germline, CDR1 is SGHRS and CDR2 is YFSETQ. The CDR3 totals 16 residues. CDR3 region: CASSSQPGQSTDTQYF. CDR3 sequence (DNA): TGCGCCAGCAGCTCACAACCGGGACAGAGCACAGATACGCAGTATTTT.

This clonotype was counted a few times. The chain has TRBV7-8 and TRBJ2-1; a possible D gene is TRBD1 (5 bases). In germline, CDR1 is SGHVS, CDR2 FQNEAQ. The CDR3 spans 15 residues. The V gene lost 3 bases and the J gene lost 4 bases, with 13 bases spanning the gap. CDR3 sequence reads: CASSFYQGMYNEQFF. The CDR3 DNA is TGTGCCAGCAGCTTCTACCAGGGAATGTACAATGAGCAGTTCTTC.

This clonotype was recorded a few times. CDR3 in amino acids: CASSLSGTSGGQETQYF. CDR3 sequence (DNA): TGTGCCAGCAGTCTCTCGGGGACTAGCGGGGGACAAGAGACCCAGTACTTC. V is TRBV4-2 and J is TRBJ2-5, with 14 bases lining up with TRBD2. V dropped 6 bases and J dropped 2; count of bases not matched to a gene: 8. The CDR3 is made up of 17 amino acids. Germline V gene sequence: CDR1 LGHNA, CDR2 YNFKEQ.

This clonotype was observed at least ten times. The V call is TRBV12-3 or TRBV12-4, the J call TRBJ2-2, with no clear D. V was trimmed by 5 bases and J by 3 bases, leaving 7 bases between them. The CDR3 length is 13 residues. The CDR3 here is CASSPTHTGELFF. The CDR3, as DNA: TGTGCCAGCAGTCCGACTCACACCGGGGAGCTGTTTTTT.

The V and J genes are TRBV10-3 and TRBJ2-3; 7 bases match TRBD2. There are 15 residues in the CDR3. Germline CDR1 reads ENHRY; CDR2 reads SYGVKD. V was pared by 0 bases and J by 5 bases, with 5 bases of the junction left unmatched. The chain's CDR3 is CAISESGLGKDTQYF. CDR3 bases: TGTGCCATCAGTGAGTCAGGACTAGGGAAAGATACGCAGTATTTT.

The CDR3 region is CASSQDLRDNQPQHF. The CDR3 bases are TGTGCCAGCAGCCAGGACCTCCGGGACAATCAGCCCCAGCATTTT. The rearrangement links TRBV3-1 to TRBJ1-5, with D uncertain. The V end lost 3 bases, the J end lost 3 bases, and 12 bases lay between the germline ends. This CDR3 spans 15 amino acids. CDR1 and CDR2 (germline): LGHDT, YNNKEL (reference sequence).